This TCR beta chain was sequenced in a study of beta chain features in type 1 diabetes. The study's findings and limits: The study found moderately but significantly shorter TCRB CDR3s in all four CD4+ subsets of Type 1 diabetes patients. The question of HLA type influencing TCRB rearrangement was one that remained unresolved here. In the patient group, naive, central memory and Treg TCRB repertoires seemed more alike than in the healthy donor group.

Note on this clone: Antigen unknown. The sample holds other DNA sequences that translate to the same CDR3.

Once sorted, every population was more than 98% pure. There are 13 residues in the CDR3. The germline gives CDR1 KGHSH, CDR2 LQKENI. V was trimmed by 0 bases and J by 2 bases, leaving 5 bases between them. The isolated RNA, all of it, was reverse transcribed, so expressed TCRB transcripts were what got sequenced. Clones were sequenced by immunoSEQ multiplex PCR, and TCRdb holds only the in-frame ones, with some missing. Here the sample spans approximately 730,000 clones, roughly 12% being singletons. This clonotype was obtained from a man between 18 and 29 years old with type 1 diabetes. The sequenced material came from naive CD4+ T cells from blood. The chain joins TRBV18 to TRBJ2-7, with D unresolved. The CDR3 DNA reads as TGTGCCAGCTCACCACCTGGGGCCTACGAGCAGTACTTC. Its protein product is CASSPPGAYEQYF.